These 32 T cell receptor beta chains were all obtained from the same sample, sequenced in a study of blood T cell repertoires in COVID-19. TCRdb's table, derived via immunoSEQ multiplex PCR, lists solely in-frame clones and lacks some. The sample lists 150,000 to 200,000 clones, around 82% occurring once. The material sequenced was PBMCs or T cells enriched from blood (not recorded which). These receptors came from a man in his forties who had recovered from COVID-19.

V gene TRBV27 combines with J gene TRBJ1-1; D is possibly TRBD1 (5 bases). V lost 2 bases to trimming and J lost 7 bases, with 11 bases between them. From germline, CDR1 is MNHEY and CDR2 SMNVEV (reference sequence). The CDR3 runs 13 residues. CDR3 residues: CASSLRPGDEAFF. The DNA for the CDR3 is TGTGCCAGCAGTTTAAGGCCGGGGGATGAAGCTTTCTTT.

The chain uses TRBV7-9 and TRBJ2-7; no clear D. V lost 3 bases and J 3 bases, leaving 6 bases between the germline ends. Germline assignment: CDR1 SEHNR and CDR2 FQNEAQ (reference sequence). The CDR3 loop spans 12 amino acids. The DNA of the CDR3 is TGTGCCAGCAGCTTCGGTGACTACGAGCAGTACTTC. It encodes CASSFGDYEQYF.

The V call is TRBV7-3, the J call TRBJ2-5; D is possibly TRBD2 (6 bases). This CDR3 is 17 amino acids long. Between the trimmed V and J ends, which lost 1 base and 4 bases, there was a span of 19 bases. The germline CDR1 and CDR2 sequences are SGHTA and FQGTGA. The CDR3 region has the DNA TGTGCCAGCAGCTTAAATCCCCCGCAGCTCGGGGGAGAGACCCAGTACTTC. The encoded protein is CASSLNPPQLGGETQYF.

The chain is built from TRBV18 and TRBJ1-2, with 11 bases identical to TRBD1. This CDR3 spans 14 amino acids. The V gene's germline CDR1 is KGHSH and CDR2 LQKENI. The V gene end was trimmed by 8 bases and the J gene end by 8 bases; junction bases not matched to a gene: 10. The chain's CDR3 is CASPGGWTGGGYTF. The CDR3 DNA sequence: TGTGCCAGCCCGGGGGGGTGGACAGGGGGCGGCTACACCTTC.

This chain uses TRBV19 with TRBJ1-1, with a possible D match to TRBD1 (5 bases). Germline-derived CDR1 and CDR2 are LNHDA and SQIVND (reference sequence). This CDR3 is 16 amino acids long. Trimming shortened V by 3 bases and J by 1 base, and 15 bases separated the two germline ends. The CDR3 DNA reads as TGTGCCAGTAGTATGAGGCGCCCCGGGGGGAACACTGAAGCTTTCTTT. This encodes CASSMRRPGGNTEAFF.

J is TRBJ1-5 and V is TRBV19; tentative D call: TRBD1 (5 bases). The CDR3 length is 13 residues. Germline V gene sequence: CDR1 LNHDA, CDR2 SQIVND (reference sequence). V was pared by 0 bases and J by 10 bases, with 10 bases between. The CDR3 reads CASSIERGSPQHF. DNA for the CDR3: TGTGCCAGTAGTATAGAAAGGGGAAGTCCCCAGCATTTT.

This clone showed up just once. CDR3 in DNA: TGTGCCAGTAGTGCCCCCGGGGACTTCTATGGCTACACCTTC. The encoded protein is CASSAPGDFYGYTF. The chain has TRBV19 and TRBJ1-2, with a weak D call TRBD1 (5 bases). This CDR3 spans 14 amino acids. Germline CDR1 is LNHDA and CDR2 is SQIVND (reference sequence). The ends were cut back, 5 bases at V and 4 bases at J, with 14 bases in the middle. Using reference TRBV19 and TRBJ1-2 for the parts outside the CDR3, the full variable domain is DGGITQSPKYLFRKEGQNVTLSCEQNLNHDAMYWYRQDPGQGLRLIYYSQIVNDFQKGDIAEGYSVSREKKESFPLTVTSAQKNPTAFYLCASSAPGDFYGYTFGSGTRLTVV.

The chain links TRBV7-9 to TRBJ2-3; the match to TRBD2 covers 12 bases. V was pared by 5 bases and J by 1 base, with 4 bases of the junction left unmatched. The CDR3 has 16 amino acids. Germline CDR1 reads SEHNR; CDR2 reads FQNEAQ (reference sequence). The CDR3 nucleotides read TGTGCCAGCAGCCGCCGACTAGCGGGGGGCACAGATACGCAGTATTTT. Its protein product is CASSRRLAGGTDTQYF.

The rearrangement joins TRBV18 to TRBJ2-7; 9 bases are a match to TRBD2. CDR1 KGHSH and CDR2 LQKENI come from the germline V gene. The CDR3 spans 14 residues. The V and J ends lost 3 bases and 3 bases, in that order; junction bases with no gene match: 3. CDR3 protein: CASSPVAGDYEQYV. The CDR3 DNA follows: TGTGCCAGCTCACCCGTAGCGGGGGACTACGAGCAGTACGTC.

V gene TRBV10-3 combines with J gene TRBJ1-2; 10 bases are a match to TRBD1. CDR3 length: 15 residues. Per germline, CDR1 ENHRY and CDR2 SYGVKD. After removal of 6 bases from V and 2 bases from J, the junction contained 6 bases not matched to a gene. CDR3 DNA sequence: TGTGCCATCAGGGCCGGGACAGGGGAGAACTATGGCTACACCTTC. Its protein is CAIRAGTGENYGYTF.

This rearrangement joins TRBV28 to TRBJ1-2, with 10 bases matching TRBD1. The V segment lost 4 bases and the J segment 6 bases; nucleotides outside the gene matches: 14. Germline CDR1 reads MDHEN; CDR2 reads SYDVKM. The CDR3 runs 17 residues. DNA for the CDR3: TGTGCCAGCAGTTCCCTACTAGACAGGGGGCCGGGGGATGGCTACACCTTC. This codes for CASSSLLDRGPGDGYTF.

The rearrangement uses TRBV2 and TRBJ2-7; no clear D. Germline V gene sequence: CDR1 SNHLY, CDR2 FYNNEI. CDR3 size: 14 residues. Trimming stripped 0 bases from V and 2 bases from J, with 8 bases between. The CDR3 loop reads CASSEALPAYEQYV. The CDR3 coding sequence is TGTGCCAGCAGTGAAGCACTCCCCGCCTACGAGCAGTACGTC.

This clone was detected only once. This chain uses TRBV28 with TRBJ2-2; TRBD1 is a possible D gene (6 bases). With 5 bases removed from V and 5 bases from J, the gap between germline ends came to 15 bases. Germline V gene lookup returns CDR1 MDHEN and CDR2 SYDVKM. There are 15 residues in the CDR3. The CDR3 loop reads CASSTGSRVTGELFF. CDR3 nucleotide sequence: TGTGCCAGCAGTACAGGGAGCCGGGTAACCGGGGAGCTGTTTTTT.

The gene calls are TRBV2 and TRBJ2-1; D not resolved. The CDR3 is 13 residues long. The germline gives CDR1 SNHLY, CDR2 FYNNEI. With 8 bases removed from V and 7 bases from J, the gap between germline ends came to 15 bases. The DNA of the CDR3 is TGTGCCAGCCTCATATACTTAACTAATGAGCAGTTCTTC. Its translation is CASLIYLTNEQFF. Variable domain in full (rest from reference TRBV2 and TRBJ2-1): EPEVTQTPSHQVTQMGQEVILRCVPISNHLYFYWYRQILGQKVEFLVSFYNNEISEKSEIFDDQFSVERPDGSNFTLKIRSTKLEDSAMYFCASLIYLTNEQFFGPGTRLTVL.

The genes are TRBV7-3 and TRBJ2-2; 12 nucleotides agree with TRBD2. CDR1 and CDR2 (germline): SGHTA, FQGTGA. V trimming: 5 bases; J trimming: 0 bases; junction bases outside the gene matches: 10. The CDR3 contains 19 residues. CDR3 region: CASSRIGLAGYTNTGELFF. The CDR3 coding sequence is TGTGCCAGCAGCCGAATCGGACTAGCGGGATATACGAACACCGGGGAGCTGTTTTTT. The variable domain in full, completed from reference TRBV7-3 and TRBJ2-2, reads GAGVSQTPSNKVTEKGKYVELRCDPISGHTALYWYRQSLGQGPEFLIYFQGTGAADDSGLPNDRFFAVRPEGSVSTLKIQRTERGDSAVYLCASSRIGLAGYTNTGELFFGEGSRLTVL.

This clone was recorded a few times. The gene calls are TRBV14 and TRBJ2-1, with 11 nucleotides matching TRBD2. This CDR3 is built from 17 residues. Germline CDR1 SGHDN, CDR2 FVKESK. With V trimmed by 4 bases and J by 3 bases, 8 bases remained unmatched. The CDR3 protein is CASSPRLGTSGYNEQFF. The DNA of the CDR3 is TGTGCCAGCAGCCCCCGTCTCGGGACTAGCGGCTACAATGAGCAGTTCTTC.

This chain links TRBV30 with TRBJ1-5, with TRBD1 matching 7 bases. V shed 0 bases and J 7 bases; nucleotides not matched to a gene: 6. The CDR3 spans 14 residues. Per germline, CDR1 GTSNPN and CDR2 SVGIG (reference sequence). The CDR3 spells CAWSVWQGGQPQHF. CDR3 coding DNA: TGTGCCTGGAGTGTCTGGCAGGGGGGACAGCCCCAGCATTTT. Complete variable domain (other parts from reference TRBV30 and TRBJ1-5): SQTIHQWPATLVQPVGSPLSLECTVEGTSNPNLYWYRQAAGRGLQLLFYSVGIGQISSEVPQNLSASRPQDRQFILSSKKLLLSDSGFYLCAWSVWQGGQPQHFGDGTRLSIL.

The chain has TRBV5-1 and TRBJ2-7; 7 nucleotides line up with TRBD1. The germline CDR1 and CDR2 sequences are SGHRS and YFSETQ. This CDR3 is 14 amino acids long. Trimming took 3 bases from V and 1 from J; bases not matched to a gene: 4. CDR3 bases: TGCGCCAGCAGCTCACAGGGGCTGTCCTACGAGCAGTACTTC. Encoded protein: CASSSQGLSYEQYF.

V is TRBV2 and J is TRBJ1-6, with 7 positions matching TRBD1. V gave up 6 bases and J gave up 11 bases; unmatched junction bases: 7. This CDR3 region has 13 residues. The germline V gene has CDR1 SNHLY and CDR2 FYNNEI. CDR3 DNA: TGTGCCAGCAGGCGACAGGGTAGGGCACCCCTCCACTTT. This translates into CASRRQGRAPLHF.

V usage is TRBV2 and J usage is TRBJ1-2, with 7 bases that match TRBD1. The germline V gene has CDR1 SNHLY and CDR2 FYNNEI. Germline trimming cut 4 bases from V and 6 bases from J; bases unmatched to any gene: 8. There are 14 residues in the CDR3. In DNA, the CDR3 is TGTGCCAGCAGTGTCCTTCAGGGGGGCGATGGCTACACCTTC. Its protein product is CASSVLQGGDGYTF.

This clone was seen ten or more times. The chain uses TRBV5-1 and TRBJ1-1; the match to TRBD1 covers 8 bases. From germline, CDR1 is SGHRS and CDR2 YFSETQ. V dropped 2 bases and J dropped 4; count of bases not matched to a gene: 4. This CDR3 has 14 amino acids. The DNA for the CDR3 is TGCGCCAGCAGCTTACCCGACAGGGGCACTGAAGCTTTCTTT. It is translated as CASSLPDRGTEAFF.

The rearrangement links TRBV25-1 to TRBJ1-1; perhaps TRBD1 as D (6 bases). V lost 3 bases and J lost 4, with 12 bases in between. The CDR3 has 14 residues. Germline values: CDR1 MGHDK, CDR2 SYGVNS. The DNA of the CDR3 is TGTGCCAGCAGTGAGCCCAGGGGAAGCACTGAAGCTTTCTTT. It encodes CASSEPRGSTEAFF. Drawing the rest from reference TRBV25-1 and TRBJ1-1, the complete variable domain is EADIYQTPRYLVIGTGKKITLECSQTMGHDKMYWYQQDPGMELHLIHYSYGVNSTEKGDLSSESTVSRIRTEHFPLTLESARPSHTSQYLCASSEPRGSTEAFFGQGTRLTVV.

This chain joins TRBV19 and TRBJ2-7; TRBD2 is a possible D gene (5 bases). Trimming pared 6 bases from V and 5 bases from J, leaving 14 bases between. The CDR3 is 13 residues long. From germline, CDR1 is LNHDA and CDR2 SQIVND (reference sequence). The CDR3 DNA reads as TGTGCCAGTAGACCGCGGACTGGCAACGAGCAGTACTTC. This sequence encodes CASRPRTGNEQYF.

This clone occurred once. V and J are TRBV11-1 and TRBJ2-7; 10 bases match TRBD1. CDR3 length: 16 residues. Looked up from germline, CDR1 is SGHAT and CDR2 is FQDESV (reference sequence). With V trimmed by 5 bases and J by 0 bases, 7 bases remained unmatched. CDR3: CASSPRGQGNSYEQYV. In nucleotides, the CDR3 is TGTGCCAGCAGCCCGAGGGGACAGGGGAACTCCTACGAGCAGTACGTC.

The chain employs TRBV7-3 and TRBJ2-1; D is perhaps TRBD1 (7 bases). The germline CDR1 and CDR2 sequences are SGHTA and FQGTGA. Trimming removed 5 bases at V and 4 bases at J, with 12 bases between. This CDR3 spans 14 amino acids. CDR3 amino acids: CASSAGGGYNEQFF. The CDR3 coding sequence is TGTGCCAGCAGCGCAGGGGGAGGTTACAATGAGCAGTTCTTC.

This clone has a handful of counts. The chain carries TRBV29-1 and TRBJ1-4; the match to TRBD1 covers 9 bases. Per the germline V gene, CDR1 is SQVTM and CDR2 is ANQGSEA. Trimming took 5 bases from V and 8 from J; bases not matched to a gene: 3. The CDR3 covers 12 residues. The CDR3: CSVKDRGEKLFF. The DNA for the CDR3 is TGCAGCGTTAAGGACAGGGGAGAAAAACTGTTTTTT.

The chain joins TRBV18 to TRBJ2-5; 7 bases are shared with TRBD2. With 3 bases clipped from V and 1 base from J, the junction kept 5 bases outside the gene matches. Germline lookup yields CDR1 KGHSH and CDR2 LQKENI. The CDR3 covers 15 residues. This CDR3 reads CASSPLPGGQETQYF. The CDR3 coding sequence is TGTGCCAGCTCACCCCTACCGGGGGGCCAAGAGACCCAGTACTTC.

The CDR3 spells CASTRDRSYNEQFF. The CDR3 bases are TGTGCCAGTACAAGGGACAGGTCCTACAATGAGCAGTTCTTC. The chain recombines TRBV19 with TRBJ2-1; 8 nucleotides match TRBD1. The CDR3 extends over 14 amino acids. V gave up 7 bases and J gave up 1 base; unmatched junction bases: 3. From germline, CDR1 is LNHDA and CDR2 SQIVND (reference sequence).

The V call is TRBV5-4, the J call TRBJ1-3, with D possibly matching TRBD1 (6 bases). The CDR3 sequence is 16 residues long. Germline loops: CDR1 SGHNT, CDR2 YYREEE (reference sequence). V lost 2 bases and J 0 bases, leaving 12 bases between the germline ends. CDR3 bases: TGTGCCAGCAGCTTACGTAGGGGGAACTCTGGAAACACCATATATTTT. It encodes CASSLRRGNSGNTIYF.

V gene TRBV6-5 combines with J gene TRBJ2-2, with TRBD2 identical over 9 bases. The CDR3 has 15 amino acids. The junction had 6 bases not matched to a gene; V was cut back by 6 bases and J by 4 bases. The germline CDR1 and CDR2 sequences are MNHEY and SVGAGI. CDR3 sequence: CASSRYSGSTGELFF. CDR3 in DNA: TGTGCCAGCAGCCGTTATAGCGGGAGCACCGGGGAGCTGTTTTTT.

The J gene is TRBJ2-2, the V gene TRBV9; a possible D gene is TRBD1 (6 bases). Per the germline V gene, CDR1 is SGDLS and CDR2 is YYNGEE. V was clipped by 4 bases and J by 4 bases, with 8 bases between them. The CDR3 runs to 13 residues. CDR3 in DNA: TGTGCCAGCAGCAGCAGGGGCACCGGGGAGCTGTTTTTT. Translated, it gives CASSSRGTGELFF.

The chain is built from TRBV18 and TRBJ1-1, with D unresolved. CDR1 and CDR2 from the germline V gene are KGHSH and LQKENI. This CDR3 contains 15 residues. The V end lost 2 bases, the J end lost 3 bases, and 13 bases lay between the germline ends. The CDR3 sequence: CASSPMPRVDTEAFF. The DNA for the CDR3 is TGTGCCAGCTCACCAATGCCGAGGGTGGACACTGAAGCTTTCTTT.